The clone carrying this T cell receptor (beta chain) showed up just once. Its target is unknown. Time point specified: week 35, safety follow-up. In the vaccine, a single dose held 300 ug of the mutant IDH1 20-mer peptide, along with topical imiquimod. The CDR3 length is 13 residues. The germline V gene has CDR1 SGHTA and CDR2 FQGNSA. The trim removed 3 bases at V and 6 bases at J, leaving 0 bases unmatched. The data were obtained in a study of a mutant IDH1 vaccine in newly diagnosed glioma. Sequenced by immunoSEQ multiplex PCR; TCRdb stores in-frame clones only, minus some. The sample has approximately 60,000 clones, roughly 68% seen once.

Here the sequenced sample was PBMCs, taken from a glioma patient whose treatment included an IDH1 peptide vaccine. The TCR was taken from a man aged 50 to 59 with glioma. This chain uses TRBV7-2 with TRBJ1-5, with 9 bases fitting TRBD1. CDR3 sequence reads: CASSLTGGQPQHF. CDR3 bases: TGTGCCAGCAGCTTGACAGGGGGTCAGCCCCAGCATTTT.